The 4 T cell receptor beta chains below were found in one sample sequenced in a study of T-cell memory formation after mild COVID-19. TCRdb called the 5' RACE reads again in MiXCR, with one record for every CDR3 protein. Of approximately 250,000 distinct CDR3 sequences in the sample, 15% are singletons; the top ten hold 2.1%. Sequenced input: PBMCs or a T cell subset sorted from them (not recorded which). These receptors originate from an adult woman who had mild COVID-19 (a few samples of this study predate the infection). Cell type and time point are not known.

The chain couples TRBV6-5 to TRBJ2-2; 8 positions agree with TRBD1. The V and J ends lost 4 bases and 1 base, in that order; junction bases with no gene match: 2. The germline CDR1 and CDR2 sequences are MNHEY and SVGAGI. CDR3 length: 15 amino acids. Written as DNA, the CDR3 is TGTGCCAGCAGTTCAGACAGGGGGAACACCGGGGAGCTGTTTTTT. Residues: CASSSDRGNTGELFF.

The V call is TRBV9, the J call TRBJ2-5, with a weak D call TRBD1 (6 bases). Germline V gives CDR1 SGDLS, CDR2 YYNGEE. The CDR3 consists of 16 residues. V lost 0 bases and J lost 0, with 12 bases in between. The CDR3 loop reads CASSVEGQTYQETQYF. The CDR3 nucleotides read TGTGCCAGCAGCGTAGAAGGACAGACGTACCAAGAGACCCAGTACTTC.

J is TRBJ1-1 and V is TRBV12-3 or TRBV12-4, with D unresolved. Trimming left V 4 bases short and J 0 bases short, with 9 bases between. The CDR3 loop spans 14 amino acids. CDR3 residues: CASSSAVMNTEAFF. In DNA, the CDR3 is TGTGCCAGCAGTTCGGCGGTAATGAACACTGAAGCTTTCTTT.

The CDR3 DNA sequence: TGCGCCAGCCGTCAGGCAGGGTCGGCCAAAAACATTCAGTACTTC. The encoded protein is CASRQAGSAKNIQYF. The chain carries TRBV4-1 and TRBJ2-4, with a weak D call TRBD1 (5 bases). Germline CDR1 and CDR2: MGHRA and YSYEKL. The CDR3 consists of 15 residues. The V end lost 8 bases, the J end lost 1 base, and 15 bases lay between the germline ends.